The next 12 T cell receptor beta chains were all read from a single sample in a study of cytomegalovirus exposure and HLA in healthy donors. The PCR ran on 60 Vbeta and 13 Jbeta primers. Method: immunoSEQ multiplex PCR; TCRdb's copy keeps in-frame clones and lacks some. The sample carries about 140,000 clones, roughly two thirds recorded once. Material: PBMCs. The receptors were gathered from a male donor in good health and CMV-seronegative.

The J gene is TRBJ2-6, the V gene TRBV11-1; no clear D gene. The CDR3 sequence is 15 residues long. Per germline, CDR1 SGHAT and CDR2 FQDESV (reference sequence). Trimming removed 1 base at V and 0 bases at J, with 4 bases between. CDR3 sequence reads: CASSLGGSGANVLTF. CDR3 DNA: TGTGCCAGCAGCTTAGGAGGCTCTGGGGCCAACGTCCTGACTTTC.

The chain is built from TRBV7-2 and TRBJ2-4; weak D call: TRBD2 (5 bases). The germline V gene has CDR1 SGHTA and CDR2 FQGNSA. The germline V and J ends were trimmed by 2 bases and 1 base, with 15 bases remaining between them. The CDR3 loop spans 17 amino acids. In DNA, the CDR3 is TGTGCCAGCAGCTTACCAGACTACTTCACGGCCAAAAACATTCAGTACTTC. It codes for CASSLPDYFTAKNIQYF.

V is TRBV6-1 and J is TRBJ2-7, with 7 bases fitting TRBD1. This CDR3 is built from 13 residues. V was pared by 6 bases and J by 3 bases, with 5 bases of the junction left unmatched. CDR1 is MNHNS and CDR2 is SASEGT in the germline V gene. The CDR3 is CASRPGQYYEQYF. DNA of the CDR3: TGTGCCAGCAGGCCGGGACAGTACTACGAGCAGTACTTC.

This clone was found once. This chain links TRBV5-1 with TRBJ1-3; weak D call: TRBD1 (5 bases). V shed 1 base and J shed 3 bases, with 8 bases lying between them. The CDR3 covers 14 residues. Germline V gene sequence: CDR1 SGHRS, CDR2 YFSETQ. CDR3 region: CASSLQGNGNTIYF. CDR3 in DNA: TGCGCCAGCAGCTTGCAGGGTAATGGAAACACCATATATTTT.

The V gene is TRBV13, the J gene TRBJ2-1; 7 nucleotides match TRBD2. After removal of 2 bases from V and 5 bases from J, the junction contained 6 bases not matched to a gene. The CDR3 is 15 residues long. CDR1 and CDR2 from the germline V gene are PRHDT and FYEKMQ (reference sequence). Here the CDR3 reads CASSLLGGLHNEQFF. In DNA, the CDR3 is TGTGCCAGCAGCTTACTGGGGGGGTTACACAATGAGCAGTTCTTC.

The chain combines TRBV6-5 with TRBJ1-4; 7 nucleotides line up with TRBD1. This CDR3 is 16 amino acids long. With V trimmed by 0 bases and J by 5 bases, 6 bases remained unmatched. CDR1 and CDR2 from the germline V gene are MNHEY and SVGAGI. CDR3 DNA: TGTGCCAGCAGTTACTCGACAGGGCGTATCAATGAAAAACTGTTTTTT. Its translation is CASSYSTGRINEKLFF.

CDR3 nucleotide sequence: TGTGCCAGCAGTTACTCCGGGACAGGGGACACTGAAGCTTTCTTT. It encodes CASSYSGTGDTEAFF. The V gene is TRBV6-5, the J gene TRBJ1-1; 10 bases are shared with TRBD1. Losses at the gene ends were 0 bases for V and 3 bases for J; bases not matched to a gene: 1. The CDR3 is 15 residues long. CDR1 is MNHEY, CDR2 SVGAGI, per germline.

This clone has a single count. The CDR3 loop is CATSSVRYSNQPQHF. In DNA form, the CDR3 reads TGTGCCACCAGCAGCGTCAGATATAGCAATCAGCCCCAGCATTTT. This chain joins TRBV15 and TRBJ1-5; no clear D gene. The V and J ends lost 3 bases and 0 bases respectively, with 9 bases between them. This CDR3 has 15 residues. Germline CDR1 LNHNV, CDR2 YYDKDF (reference sequence).

The rearrangement joins TRBV5-4 to TRBJ1-2; TRBD1 is a possible D gene (5 bases). V lost 10 bases, J lost 0 bases, and 22 bases lay in between. CDR1 is SGHNT, CDR2 YYREEE, per germline (reference sequence). The CDR3 is 16 amino acids. The CDR3 sequence is CARTVGGVQANYGYTF. CDR3 coding DNA: TGTGCCCGCACCGTAGGTGGGGTACAGGCTAACTATGGCTACACCTTC.

The rearrangement links TRBV5-1 to TRBJ1-1; D is ambiguous. The CDR3 consists of 14 residues. Trimming stripped 5 bases from V and 4 bases from J, with 15 bases between. Germline lookup yields CDR1 SGHRS and CDR2 YFSETQ. Here the CDR3 reads CASRYVGGITEAFF. CDR3 in DNA: TGCGCCAGCAGATATGTGGGAGGGATCACTGAAGCTTTCTTT.

The gene calls are TRBV9 and TRBJ1-2, with TRBD1 matching over 8 bases. The CDR3 covers 13 residues. V shed 0 bases, J shed 6 bases, and the junction held 1 base outside the gene matches. CDR1 and CDR2 (germline): SGDLS, YYNGEE. The CDR3 is CASSVAGGDGYTF. As DNA, the CDR3 is TGTGCCAGCAGCGTAGCAGGGGGCGATGGCTACACCTTC.

This clone was counted a single time. At one of its ends the junction is not consistent with the germline gene, which may arise from a read error. The chain couples TRBV7-9 to TRBJ2-1; 9 nucleotides align to TRBD2. CDR1 is SEHNR and CDR2 is FQNEAQ in the germline V gene (reference sequence). The length of the CDR3 is 15 residues. CDR3 residues: CSSSYVAGVYNEQFF. The CDR3 DNA reads TGTTCCAGCAGCTACGTAGCGGGGGTGTACAATGAGCAGTTCTTC. Drawing the rest from reference TRBV7-9 and TRBJ2-1, the complete variable domain is DTGVSQNPRHKITKRGQNVTFRCDPISEHNRLYWYRQTLGQGPEFLTYFQNEAQLEKSRLLSDRFSAERPKGSFSTLEIQRTEQGDSAMYLCSSSYVAGVYNEQFFGPGTRLTVL.